These 16 T cell receptor beta chains originate from one sample sequenced in a study of T cells expressing NK-cell markers. Each CDR3 protein gets one entry in TCRdb, which reprocessed the 5' RACE reads and gives no DNA. The sample holds 500,000 to 600,000 distinct CDR3 sequences. Source material: blood T cells: a sorted CD56 or NKG2C T cell subset, CD4+ or CD8+ T cells, or bulk PBMC T cells (not recorded which). The receptors shown here come from a man between 18 and 29 years old in good health.

CDR3 residues: CASSSPGLPYEKLFF. J is TRBJ1-4 and V is TRBV12-3 or TRBV12-4; checking the TCRdb D call of TRBD1 is not possible without DNA. The CDR3 sequence is 15 residues long.

V gene TRBV6-2 or TRBV6-3 combines with J gene TRBJ1-5; TCRdb picks TRBD1, but there is no DNA to check that call. Germline V gene sequence: CDR1 MNHEY, CDR2 SVGEGT. This CDR3 comprises 14 residues. CDR3 sequence: CASTPDRVKQPQHF.

The chain couples TRBV27 to TRBJ2-6; without DNA, the TCRdb call of TRBD1 cannot be checked. The CDR3 has 19 residues. Per germline, CDR1 MNHEY and CDR2 SMNVEV (reference sequence). CDR3 in amino acids: CASSLYAGQGNSGANVLTF.

CDR3: CASSPEDTAENEQFF. V usage is TRBV18 and J usage is TRBJ2-1. The CDR3 has 15 amino acids. Germline CDR1 is KGHSH and CDR2 is LQKENI.

This chain links TRBV5-1 with TRBJ2-2; no DNA is available, so the TRBD2 call from TCRdb remains unchecked. Germline V gives CDR1 SGHRS, CDR2 YFSETQ. The CDR3 is 14 residues long. The CDR3 is CATMGGEGTGELFF.

The J gene is TRBJ2-1, the V gene TRBV29-1; the D gene TCRdb calls, TRBD1, cannot be checked with no DNA. The CDR3 contains 13 residues. Germline V gene data show CDR1 as SQVTM and CDR2 as ANQGSEA. CDR3 loop: CSVGVTGLNEQFF.

This chain connects TRBV7-2 to TRBJ2-7; no DNA is available, so the TRBD2 call from TCRdb remains unchecked. The germline CDR1 and CDR2 sequences are SGHTA and FQGNSA. CDR3 length: 15 residues. This chain's CDR3 is CASSQQAGGVFEQYF.

The chain couples TRBV9 to TRBJ2-7. Germline V gene data show CDR1 as SGDLS and CDR2 as YYNGEE. The CDR3 consists of 14 residues. CDR3 region: CASSPDVPSYEQYF.

V usage is TRBV24-1 and J usage is TRBJ2-1; the TCRdb D gene call, TRBD2, has no DNA to confirm it. This CDR3 contains 16 residues. Germline loops: CDR1 KGHDR, CDR2 SFDVKD. CDR3: CATSDSSGGNDNEQFF.

The chain recombines TRBV9 with TRBJ1-3. Germline values: CDR1 SGDLS, CDR2 YYNGEE. The length of the CDR3 is 16 residues. The CDR3 loop reads CASSRDLPLSGNTIYF.

J is TRBJ2-2 and V is TRBV6-2 or TRBV6-3; TCRdb reports TRBD2, a call that lacks DNA to check it against. Germline CDR1 reads MNHEY; CDR2 reads SVGEGT. The CDR3 contains 16 residues. The CDR3 loop is CASSYSLAGGLGELFF.

The gene calls are TRBV6-5 and TRBJ2-1; the TCRdb call, TRBD1, lacks DNA for checking. The CDR3 totals 19 residues. Germline V gene data show CDR1 as MNHEY and CDR2 as SVGAGI. This CDR3 reads CASSYSKKRLGGTTDEQFF.

The genes are TRBV10-3 and TRBJ1-3. The CDR3 sequence is 16 residues long. Germline-derived CDR1 and CDR2 are ENHRY and SYGVKD. CDR3 protein: CAISETASSSGNTIYF.

This sequence joins TRBV5-1 and TRBJ2-5; the D call of TRBD2 rests on TCRdb alone, since no DNA is present to check it. CDR3 size: 16 residues. The germline V gene has CDR1 SGHRS and CDR2 YFSETQ. CDR3 protein: CASSLAAGGPLETQYF.

The rearrangement joins TRBV7-2 to TRBJ2-5; TCRdb proposes TRBD1, but this gene call is untestable without DNA. This CDR3 comprises 15 residues. CDR1 SGHTA and CDR2 FQGNSA come from the germline V gene. The chain's CDR3 is CASSLGTGGAKTQYF.

The V and J genes are TRBV7-3 and TRBJ2-5; the D gene TCRdb calls, TRBD2, cannot be checked with no DNA. CDR3 size: 16 residues. Looked up from germline, CDR1 is SGHTA and CDR2 is FQGTGA. The CDR3 sequence is CASSLIPSGIQETQYF.